This T cell receptor beta chain was identified during a study of T cells in Graves' hyperthyroidism and ophthalmopathy. Study-wide results and caveats: Most thyroid clonotypes expanded above 0.001 were also detected in blood.

These patients, aged 18 to 65, had recently diagnosed hyperthyroidism lasting under 2 months. Investigators excluded patients with uncontrolled infection, other autoimmune disease, pregnancy or lactation. The diagnoses drew upon clinical symptoms, serum thyroxine and TRAb, thyroid ultrasound and orbital computed tomography. This clonotype was observed a handful of times. Its matching antigen is unknown. The investigators amplified TCR beta CDR3 regions from RNA transcripts. During a first-round RT-PCR of the TCR CDR3, the HTBI primer set was used. MiXCR, run by TCRdb on the multiplex PCR reads, gives a single entry per CDR3 protein. Among 300,000 to 450,000 distinct CDR3 sequences listed, approximately 13% were seen once. The CDR3 loop spans 13 amino acids. The germline CDR1 and CDR2 sequences are MNHEY and SVGEGT. V lost 4 bases to trimming and J lost 3 bases, with 8 bases between them.

The origin of this receptor is a woman in her fifties or sixties with Graves' hyperthyroidism. Sequencing was performed on blood. The chain couples TRBV6-2 or TRBV6-3 to TRBJ2-3; the D is unclear. The CDR3 spells CASSSGWTDTQYF. DNA for the CDR3: TGTGCCAGCAGTTCCGGGTGGACAGATACGCAGTATTTT.